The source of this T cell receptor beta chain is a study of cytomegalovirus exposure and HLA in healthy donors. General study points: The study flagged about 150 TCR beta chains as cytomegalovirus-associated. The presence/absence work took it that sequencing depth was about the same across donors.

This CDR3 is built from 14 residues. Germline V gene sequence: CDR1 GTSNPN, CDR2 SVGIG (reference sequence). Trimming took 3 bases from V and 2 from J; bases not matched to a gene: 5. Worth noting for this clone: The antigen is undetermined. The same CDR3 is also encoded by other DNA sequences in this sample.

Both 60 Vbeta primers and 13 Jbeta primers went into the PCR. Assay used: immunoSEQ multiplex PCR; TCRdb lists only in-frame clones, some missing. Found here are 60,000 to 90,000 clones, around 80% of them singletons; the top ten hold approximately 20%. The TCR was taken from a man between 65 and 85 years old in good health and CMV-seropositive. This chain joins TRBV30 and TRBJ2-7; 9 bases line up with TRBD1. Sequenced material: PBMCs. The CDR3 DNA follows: TGTGCCTGGAGCGGACAGGGGCCCACCTACGAGCAGTACTTC. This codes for CAWSGQGPTYEQYF.